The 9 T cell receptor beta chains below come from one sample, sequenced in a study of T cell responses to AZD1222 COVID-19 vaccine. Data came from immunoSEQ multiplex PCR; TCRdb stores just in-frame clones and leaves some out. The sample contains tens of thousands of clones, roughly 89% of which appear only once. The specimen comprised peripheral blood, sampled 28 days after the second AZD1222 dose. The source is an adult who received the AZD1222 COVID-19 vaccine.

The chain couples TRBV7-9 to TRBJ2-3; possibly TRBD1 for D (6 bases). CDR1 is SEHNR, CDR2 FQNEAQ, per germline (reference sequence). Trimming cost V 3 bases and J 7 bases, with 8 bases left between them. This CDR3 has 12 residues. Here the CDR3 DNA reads TGTGCCAGCAGCTTCGGGGACAATACGCAGTATTTT. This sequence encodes CASSFGDNTQYF.

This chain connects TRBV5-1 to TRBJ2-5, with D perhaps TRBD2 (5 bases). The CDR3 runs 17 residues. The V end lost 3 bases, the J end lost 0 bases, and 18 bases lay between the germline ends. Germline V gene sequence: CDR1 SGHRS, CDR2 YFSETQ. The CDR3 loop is CASSSGILGSHQETQYF. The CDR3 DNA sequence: TGCGCCAGCAGCTCCGGTATATTGGGGAGCCACCAAGAGACCCAGTACTTC.

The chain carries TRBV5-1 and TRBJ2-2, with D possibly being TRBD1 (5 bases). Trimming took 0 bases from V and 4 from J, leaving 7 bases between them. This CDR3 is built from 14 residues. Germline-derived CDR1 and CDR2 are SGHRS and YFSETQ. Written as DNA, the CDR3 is TGCGCCAGCAGCTTGGGACAGCTCACCGGGGAGCTGTTTTTT. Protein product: CASSLGQLTGELFF.

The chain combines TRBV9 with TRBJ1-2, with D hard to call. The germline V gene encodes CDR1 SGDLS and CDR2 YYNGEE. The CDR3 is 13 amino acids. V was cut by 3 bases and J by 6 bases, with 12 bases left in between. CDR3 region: CASSGSGRNGYTF. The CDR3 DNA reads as TGTGCCAGCAGCGGAAGTGGGCGGAATGGCTACACCTTC.

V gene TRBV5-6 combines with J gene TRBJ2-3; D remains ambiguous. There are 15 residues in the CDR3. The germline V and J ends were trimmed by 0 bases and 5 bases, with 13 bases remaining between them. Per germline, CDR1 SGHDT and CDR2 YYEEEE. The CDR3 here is CASSLDRTRGDTQYF. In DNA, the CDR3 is TGTGCCAGCAGCTTGGACCGTACCCGCGGAGATACGCAGTATTTT.

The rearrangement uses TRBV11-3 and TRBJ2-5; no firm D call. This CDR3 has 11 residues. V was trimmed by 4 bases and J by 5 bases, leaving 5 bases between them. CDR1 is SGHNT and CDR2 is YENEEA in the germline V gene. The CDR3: CASSSEETQYF. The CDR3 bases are TGTGCCAGCAGCTCTGAGGAGACCCAGTACTTC.

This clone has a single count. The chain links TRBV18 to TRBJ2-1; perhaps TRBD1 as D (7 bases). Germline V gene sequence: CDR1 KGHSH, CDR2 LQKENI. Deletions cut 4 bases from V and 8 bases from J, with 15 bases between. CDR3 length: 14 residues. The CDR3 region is CASSHNRGGDEQFF. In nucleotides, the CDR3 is TGTGCCAGCTCACACAACAGGGGAGGCGATGAGCAGTTCTTC.

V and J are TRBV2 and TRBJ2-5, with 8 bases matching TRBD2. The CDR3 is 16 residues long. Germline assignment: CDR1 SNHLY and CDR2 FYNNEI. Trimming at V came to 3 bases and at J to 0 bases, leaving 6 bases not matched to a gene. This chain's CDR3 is CASSDSGAPYQETQYF. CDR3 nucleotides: TGTGCCAGCAGTGATAGCGGGGCCCCGTACCAAGAGACCCAGTACTTC.

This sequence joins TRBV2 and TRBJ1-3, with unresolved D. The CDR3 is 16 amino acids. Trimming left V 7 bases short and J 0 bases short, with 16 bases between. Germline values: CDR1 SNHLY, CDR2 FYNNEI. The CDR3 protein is CASTGNRGLSGNTIYF. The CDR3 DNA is TGTGCCAGCACGGGGAACCGAGGACTCTCTGGAAACACCATATATTTT.